In this sample, the clone carrying this TCR beta chain turned up many times. Its specificity is not known. The CDR3 consists of 12 residues. CDR1 and CDR2 (germline): SNHLY, FYNNEI. V was trimmed by 9 bases and J by 2 bases, leaving 10 bases between them. Lactation, pregnancy, other autoimmune disease or uncontrolled infection led to exclusion of patients. The PBMCs were sourced from fresh peripheral blood (about 9.6 ml). The data were obtained in a study of T cells in Graves' hyperthyroidism and ophthalmopathy. The overall study: Peripheral blood was acquired at first diagnosis, ahead of any therapy whatsoever.

RNA transcripts were the template for amplifying TCR beta CDR3 regions. HTBI primers were used for first-round RT-PCR of the TCR CDR3. TCRdb re-called the multiplex PCR reads with MiXCR, one entry per CDR3 protein. This table has some 270,000 distinct CDR3 sequences, roughly an eighth appearing once. Overall study results and limits: Expanded thyroid clonotypes (above 0.001) were mostly also found in blood.

Sequencing was done on a sample of blood. The chain is built from TRBV2 and TRBJ1-2; D ambiguous. This sequence originates from a woman in her thirties or forties with Graves' hyperthyroidism. The CDR3 DNA sequence: TGTGCCAGACTATCGGACAACTATGGCTACACCTTC. It specifies CARLSDNYGYTF. Full variable domain (rest looked up from reference TRBV2 and TRBJ1-2): EPEVTQTPSHQVTQMGQEVILRCVPISNHLYFYWYRQILGQKVEFLVSFYNNEISEKSEIFDDQFSVERPDGSNFTLKIRSTKLEDSAMYFCARLSDNYGYTFGSGTRLTVV.